What follows are 20 T cell receptor beta chains derived from one specimen sequenced in a study of CD8 T cells in ankylosing spondylitis. From the 5' RACE reads, TCRdb called clonotypes with MiXCR, one entry per CDR3 protein. The repertoire consists of 100,000 to 150,000 distinct CDR3 sequences, with about a tenth occurring once and the leading ten covering 3% to 4%. Sample: blood, either unsorted or a sorted T cell fraction (not recorded which). The receptors here all came from a male donor with ankylosing spondylitis or in good health (not recorded which).

The chain joins TRBV7-8 to TRBJ2-5, with a tentative D call TRBD1 (5 bases). The germline CDR1 and CDR2 sequences are SGHVS and FQNEAQ. There are 18 residues in the CDR3. V was trimmed by 1 base and J by 1 base, leaving 19 bases between them. The CDR3 DNA is TGTGCCAGCAGCTTAGTTGCCCAAACCAGGGATGGCCAAGAGACCCAGTACTTC. Protein sequence: CASSLVAQTRDGQETQYF.

This clonotype was recorded many times. This chain links TRBV13 with TRBJ1-1, with unresolved D. Germline loops: CDR1 PRHDT, CDR2 FYEKMQ (reference sequence). With 5 bases removed from V and 1 base from J, the gap between germline ends came to 17 bases. This CDR3 has 16 amino acids. CDR3: CASSPTSRTGNTEAFF. The CDR3 DNA follows: TGTGCCAGCAGCCCAACGAGCCGGACGGGGAACACTGAAGCTTTCTTT.

This clonotype has a count of ten or more. One end of the junction fails to match germline, which may point to a read error. J is TRBJ1-5 and V is TRBV20-1; D ambiguous. The CDR3 extends over 15 amino acids. Germline V lookup: CDR1 DFQATT, CDR2 SNEGSKA (reference sequence). CDR3 region: CSARRSGYSNQPQHF. The CDR3 DNA is TGCAGTGCTAGGCGCAGCGGCTATAGCAATCAGCCCCAGCATTTC.

The chain uses TRBV7-8 and TRBJ2-1; 10 positions agree with TRBD2. This CDR3 has 14 amino acids. With 10 bases clipped from V and 5 bases from J, the junction kept 8 bases outside the gene matches. CDR1 and CDR2 from the germline V gene are SGHVS and FQNEAQ. The CDR3 spells CATMRTSGHNEQFF. In DNA form, the CDR3 reads TGTGCCACCATGAGGACTAGCGGACACAATGAGCAGTTCTTC.

This clonotype was seen more than once but under ten times. This chain joins TRBV27 and TRBJ2-2; 11 bases match TRBD2. The CDR3 is 16 residues long. The trim removed 1 base at V and 4 bases at J, leaving 2 bases unmatched. The germline V gene has CDR1 MNHEY and CDR2 SMNVEV (reference sequence). The CDR3 protein is CASSLFLAGGTGELFF. DNA for the CDR3: TGTGCCAGCAGTTTATTCCTAGCGGGGGGCACCGGGGAGCTGTTTTTT.

The chain has TRBV11-1 and TRBJ2-3, with 14 nucleotides matching TRBD2. Losses at the gene ends were 5 bases for V and 3 bases for J; bases not matched to a gene: 10. Germline V lookup: CDR1 SGHAT, CDR2 FQDESV (reference sequence). The CDR3 covers 18 residues. CDR3 in amino acids: CASSTGLAGEFLTDTQYF. The CDR3 nucleotides read TGTGCCAGCAGCACGGGACTAGCGGGAGAATTTTTGACAGATACGCAGTATTTT.

This chain links TRBV7-2 with TRBJ2-6; D is perhaps TRBD2 (5 bases). The CDR3 is 17 residues long. V gave up 0 bases and J gave up 3 bases, with 12 bases separating them. CDR1 and CDR2 from the germline V gene are SGHTA and FQGNSA. CDR3 DNA: TGTGCCAGCAGCTTAGCGTTTGACGGGATTGGGGCCAACGTCCTGACTTTC. Its protein is CASSLAFDGIGANVLTF.

This clonotype was seen a few times. The chain links TRBV6-2 or TRBV6-3 to TRBJ2-1; 10 positions match TRBD2. This CDR3 has 14 residues. In germline, CDR1 is MNHEY, CDR2 SVGEGT. With 11 bases clipped from V and 9 bases from J, the junction kept 13 bases outside the gene matches. The CDR3 spells CAGGLAGVGGEQFF. Here the CDR3 DNA reads TGTGCCGGCGGGCTAGCGGGAGTTGGAGGTGAGCAGTTCTTC.

There are a few counts of this clonotype. The chain is built from TRBV7-6 and TRBJ2-1; TRBD2 agrees at 7 bases. The CDR3 is 16 residues long. V was pared by 1 base and J by 3 bases, with 6 bases of the junction left unmatched. Germline V CDR1 and CDR2: SGHVS, FNYEAQ. This CDR3 reads CASSLVASGGYNEQFF. The CDR3 DNA reads as TGTGCCAGCAGCTTAGTTGCTAGCGGCGGCTACAATGAGCAGTTCTTC.

This clonotype was counted a few times. The chain links TRBV5-1 to TRBJ2-1; TRBD2 aligns across 7 bases. V trimming: 4 bases; J trimming: 4 bases; junction bases outside the gene matches: 5. The CDR3 has 14 amino acids. Per the germline V gene, CDR1 is SGHRS and CDR2 is YFSETQ. The CDR3 spells CASSPGGGYNEQFF. Here the CDR3 DNA reads TGCGCCAGCAGCCCGGGAGGTGGGTACAATGAGCAGTTCTTC. The whole variable domain, filled in from reference TRBV5-1 and TRBJ2-1, reads KAGVTQTPRYLIKTRGQQVTLSCSPISGHRSVSWYQQTPGQGLQFLFEYFSETQRNKGNFPGRFSGRQFSNSRSEMNVSTLELGDSALYLCASSPGGGYNEQFFGPGTRLTVL.

This clonotype has only a few counts. J is TRBJ2-7 and V is TRBV13, with 7 nucleotides matching TRBD2. Trimming removed 5 bases from V and 3 bases from J; junction bases left unmatched: 7. From germline, CDR1 is PRHDT and CDR2 FYEKMQ (reference sequence). The CDR3 is made up of 14 amino acids. The CDR3 is CASSEPGLFYEQYF. Here the CDR3 DNA reads TGTGCCAGCAGCGAACCGGGACTATTCTACGAGCAGTACTTC.

The chain couples TRBV11-2 to TRBJ2-1; perhaps TRBD2 as D (6 bases). Germline assignment: CDR1 SGHAT and CDR2 FQNNGV. Trimming took off 4 bases at V and 6 bases at J, with 19 bases between the two ends. The CDR3 runs to 16 residues. CDR3 DNA: TGTGCCAGCAGCTCCCTTTTCCGCGGGATACGCAATGAGCAGTTCTTC. This gives the protein CASSSLFRGIRNEQFF.

Many counts were recorded for this clonotype. The chain recombines TRBV5-1 with TRBJ2-6; D gene ambiguous. The CDR3 loop spans 14 amino acids. Trimming left V 9 bases short and J 1 base short, with 11 bases between. CDR1 is SGHRS and CDR2 is YFSETQ in the germline V gene. CDR3 in DNA: TGCGCCACCCATCTTGGGTCTGGGGCCAACGTCCTGACTTTC. It codes for CATHLGSGANVLTF. The full variable domain, its missing parts supplied by reference TRBV5-1 and TRBJ2-6, is KAGVTQTPRYLIKTRGQQVTLSCSPISGHRSVSWYQQTPGQGLQFLFEYFSETQRNKGNFPGRFSGRQFSNSRSEMNVSTLELGDSALYLCATHLGSGANVLTFGAGSRLTVL.

At least ten counts were recorded for this clonotype. The chain links TRBV10-3 to TRBJ1-1, with unresolved D. Per germline, CDR1 ENHRY and CDR2 SYGVKD. CDR3 length equals 15 residues. V was cut by 0 bases and J by 2 bases, with 10 bases left in between. The CDR3 DNA is TGTGCCATCAGTGAGTCCCAGGACCTAAACACTGAAGCTTTCTTT. It translates to CAISESQDLNTEAFF.

This clonotype was recorded many times. This rearrangement joins TRBV20-1 to TRBJ2-7; TRBD2 matches 11 bases. Germline trimming cut 2 bases from V and 2 bases from J; bases unmatched to any gene: 5. The CDR3 totals 15 residues. Germline values: CDR1 DFQATT, CDR2 SNEGSKA (reference sequence). CDR3 coding DNA: TGCAGTGCTAGAAGGACTAGCGGGCTAACCTACGAGCAGTACTTC. Amino acid sequence: CSARRTSGLTYEQYF.

The chain has TRBV7-2 and TRBJ2-7; D could derive from TRBD1 or TRBD2 (5 bases each). There are 12 residues in the CDR3. Germline CDR1 SGHTA, CDR2 FQGNSA. Trimming left V 6 bases short and J 5 bases short, with 11 bases between. CDR3 coding DNA: TGTGCCAGCAGGGGGGAGCTGCACGAGCAGTACTTC. Encoded protein: CASRGELHEQYF. The full variable domain, in which reference TRBV7-2 and TRBJ2-7 provide the parts outside the CDR3, is GAGVSQSPSNKVTEKGKDVELRCDPISGHTALYWYRQSLGQGLEFLIYFQGNSAPDKSGLPSDRFSAERTGGSVSTLTIQRTQQEDSAVYLCASRGELHEQYFGPGTRLTVT.

At least ten counts were recorded for this clonotype. The V and J genes are TRBV12-3 or TRBV12-4 and TRBJ2-3, with 9 bases aligning to TRBD2. V trimming: 4 bases; J trimming: 5 bases; junction bases outside the gene matches: 7. The CDR3 covers 15 residues. CDR3 sequence (DNA): TGTGCCAGCAGTTCCGCGGGAGGGCCAGGAGATACGCAGTATTTT. It translates to CASSSAGGPGDTQYF.

This clonotype was counted many times. This rearrangement joins TRBV7-2 to TRBJ2-3; the D is unclear. Deletions cut 2 bases from V and 2 bases from J, with 5 bases between. Germline values: CDR1 SGHTA, CDR2 FQGNSA. CDR3 size: 13 residues. The CDR3 nucleotides are TGTGCCAGCAGCTTACTATTCACAGATACGCAGTATTTT. Translation: CASSLLFTDTQYF.

This clonotype was seen at least ten times. The gene calls are TRBV20-1 and TRBJ2-3; 8 nucleotides match TRBD2. CDR3 length: 15 amino acids. V shed 5 bases, J shed 1 base, and the junction held 8 bases outside the gene matches. Per the germline V gene, CDR1 is DFQATT and CDR2 is SNEGSKA (reference sequence). CDR3 region: CSAGPWREGTDTQYF. CDR3 coding DNA: TGCAGTGCTGGCCCCTGGCGGGAGGGCACAGATACGCAGTATTTT.

V gene TRBV5-1 combines with J gene TRBJ1-2; weak D call: TRBD1 (5 bases). Trimming took off 0 bases at V and 8 bases at J, with 11 bases between the two ends. Germline V CDR1 and CDR2: SGHRS, YFSETQ. The CDR3 has 13 amino acids. The CDR3 DNA reads TGCGCCAGCAGCTTGGACGCTGGGGACGGCTACACCTTC. This gives the protein CASSLDAGDGYTF.